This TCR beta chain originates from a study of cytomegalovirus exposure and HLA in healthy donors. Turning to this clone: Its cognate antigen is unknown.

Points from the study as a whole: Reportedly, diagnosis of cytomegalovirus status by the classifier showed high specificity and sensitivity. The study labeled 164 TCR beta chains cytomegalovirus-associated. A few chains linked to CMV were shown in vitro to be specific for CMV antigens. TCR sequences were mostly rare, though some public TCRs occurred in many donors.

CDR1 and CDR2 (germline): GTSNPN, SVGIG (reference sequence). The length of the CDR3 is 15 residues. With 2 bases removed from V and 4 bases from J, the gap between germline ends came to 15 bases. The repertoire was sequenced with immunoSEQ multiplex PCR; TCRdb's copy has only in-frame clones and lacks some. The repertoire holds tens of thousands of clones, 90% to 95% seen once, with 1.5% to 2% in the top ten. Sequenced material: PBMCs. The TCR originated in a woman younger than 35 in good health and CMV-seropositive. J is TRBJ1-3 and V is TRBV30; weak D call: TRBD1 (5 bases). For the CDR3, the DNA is TGTGCCTGGAGTCCCGGGGGGAAGGGGGGAAACACCATATATTTT. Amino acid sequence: CAWSPGGKGGNTIYF.